This TCR beta chain appears in the sequencing data of a study of blood T cell repertoires in COVID-19. About the study: Specimens from acute and convalescent COVID-19 originated in the United States, Italy and Spain. Sources were T cells, B-cell-depleted T cells, or PBMCs; the material itself was cDNA or gDNA.

This clone turned up a few times. In the source study's methods: Amplification of reference gene primers was used by the study to estimate nucleated cell counts. The data were produced by immunoSEQ multiplex PCR, yet TCRdb's version contains in-frame clones alone and is incomplete. That table gives V, J and clone size, and the DNA gave D and trimming. The sample yields about 240,000 clones, approximately 86% seen once. Germline CDR1 and CDR2: LNHDA and SQIVND (reference sequence). The V end was cut by 6 bases, the J end by 7 bases, with 9 bases between. This CDR3 contains 11 residues. The sample taken for sequencing was peripheral blood. The clonotype originates from a woman between 65 and 79 years old with active or convalescent COVID-19. The chain carries TRBV19 and TRBJ2-5; a possible D gene is TRBD1 (6 bases). The CDR3: CASSIRGTQYF. In DNA form, the CDR3 reads TGTGCCAGTAGCATCAGGGGGACCCAGTACTTC.